A single sample is the source of the 30 T cell receptor beta chains below, sequenced in a study of breast tumors, draining lymph nodes, adjacent tissues. Using its own MiXCR run on the multiplex PCR reads, TCRdb lists one record per CDR3 protein. The table lists around 120,000 distinct CDR3 sequences, 15% to 20% of them singletons. The lymph nodes were axillary draining lymph nodes from breast cancer patients. The sequenced material came from axillary lymph node tissue. These receptors came from a female donor with breast cancer. Some clones in this sample may be carry-over from other donors' samples.

This clonotype was counted many times. The rearrangement joins TRBV20-1 to TRBJ1-4; D is possibly TRBD1 (6 bases). The CDR3 has 12 residues. Per germline, CDR1 DFQATT and CDR2 SNEGSKA (reference sequence). V lost 4 bases and J 6 bases, leaving 9 bases between the germline ends. In DNA form, the CDR3 reads TGCAGTGCTACAGGGGCGGATGAAAAACTGTTTTTT. Translated: CSATGADEKLFF.

The chain carries TRBV24-1 and TRBJ2-3; D might be TRBD2 (6 bases). The CDR3 runs to 13 residues. The germline V and J ends were trimmed by 2 bases and 5 bases, with 7 bases remaining between them. Germline CDR1 KGHDR, CDR2 SFDVKD. Here the CDR3 DNA reads TGTGCCACCAGTGATTCGGGAGTAGATACGCAGTATTTT. This codes for CATSDSGVDTQYF.

Note on this clonotype: One base away lies a much larger clone, so this may be a sequencing read error. This chain links TRBV5-1 with TRBJ2-1; 9 bases agree with TRBD1. Germline V gives CDR1 SGHRS, CDR2 YFSETQ. The CDR3 totals 15 residues. V lost 4 bases and J lost 8; bases outside the gene matches: 10. The CDR3 sequence is CASSKDRGSYDEQFF. For the CDR3, the DNA is TGCGCCAGCAGCAAAGACAGGGGGTCTTACGATGAGCAGTTCTTC.

This clonotype was counted ten times or more. The rearrangement joins TRBV9 to TRBJ2-5; D unclear. V shed 0 bases and J shed 5 bases, with 14 bases lying between them. The CDR3 consists of 15 residues. Germline CDR1 reads SGDLS; CDR2 reads YYNGEE. CDR3 DNA: TGTGCCAGCAGCGTAGAGGCCCTAGTTAGTGAGACCCAGTACTTC. As protein: CASSVEALVSETQYF.

The chain is built from TRBV5-1 and TRBJ1-4, with TRBD1 identical over 8 bases. Germline lookup yields CDR1 SGHRS and CDR2 YFSETQ. The CDR3 has 16 amino acids. The V and J ends lost 4 bases and 6 bases, in that order; junction bases with no gene match: 11. The DNA of the CDR3 is TGCGCCAGCAGCAGGCCCAGGGACAGGCCTGATGAAAAACTGTTTTTT. This gives the protein CASSRPRDRPDEKLFF.

Notes on this clonotype: Possible read error: a much larger clone is one base away. The rearrangement links TRBV4-1 to TRBJ2-2; no definite D call. This CDR3 comprises 16 residues. Germline-derived CDR1 and CDR2 are MGHRA and YSYEKL. V lost 0 bases, J lost 4 bases, and 12 bases lay in between. CDR3 bases: TGCGCCAGCAGCCAAGAAGCTGGAGTTCGCACCGGGGAGCTGTTTTTT. As protein: CASSQEAGVRTGELFF.

The chain recombines TRBV7-9 with TRBJ2-2; D ambiguous. The length of the CDR3 is 17 residues. Germline V lookup: CDR1 SEHNR, CDR2 FQNEAQ (reference sequence). Trimming shortened V by 1 base and J by 6 bases, and 18 bases separated the two germline ends. Here the CDR3 reads CASSLGLWVWSPGELFF. CDR3 coding DNA: TGTGCCAGCAGCTTAGGTCTTTGGGTATGGAGCCCCGGGGAGCTGTTTTTT.

Worth noting for this clonotype: Being one base from a much bigger clone, this may be a read error. V gene TRBV5-6 combines with J gene TRBJ2-2, with D possibly matching TRBD1 (7 bases). This CDR3 contains 14 residues. Germline lookup yields CDR1 SGHDT and CDR2 YYEEEE. This CDR3 reads CASSSQGGTGELSF. The DNA of the CDR3 is TGTGCCAGCAGCTCCCAGGGGGGCACCGGGGAGCTGTCTTTT.

In its sample, this clonotype was seen a few times. The chain carries TRBV18 and TRBJ2-1; the match to TRBD1 covers 10 bases. J lost 8 bases, V lost 1 base, and 5 bases had no gene match. This CDR3 spans 15 amino acids. CDR1 and CDR2 (germline): KGHSH, LQKENI. CDR3 bases: TGTGCCAGCTCACCACTTGGACAGGGGGTTGATGAGCAGTTCTTC. It specifies CASSPLGQGVDEQFF.

This clonotype has at least ten counts. The chain links TRBV10-2 to TRBJ1-2, with D possibly being TRBD1 (5 bases). This CDR3 is built from 13 residues. The germline gives CDR1 WSHSY, CDR2 SAAADI. Trimming shortened V by 3 bases and J by 4 bases, and 9 bases separated the two germline ends. The CDR3 nucleotides are TGCGCCAGCAGTGACGGGGGTAGCTATGGCTACACCTTC. This translates into CASSDGGSYGYTF.

A word on this clonotype: This could be a read error, since a much larger clone is one nucleotide away. The conserved final phenylalanine or tryptophan is absent from the CDR3, which likely points to a read error. The chain is built from TRBV2 and TRBJ2-7; TRBD1 aligns across 7 bases. Trimming removed 4 bases from V and 5 bases from J; junction bases left unmatched: 5. The germline V gene has CDR1 SNHLY and CDR2 FYNNEI. There are 13 residues in the CDR3. The chain's CDR3 is CASSVYRGDEQYL. CDR3 nucleotide sequence: TGTGCCAGCAGTGTGTACAGGGGAGACGAGCAGTACCTC.

At least ten counts were recorded for this clonotype. This chain joins TRBV2 and TRBJ2-2, with D possibly TRBD1 on 6 matching bases. This CDR3 is built from 15 residues. Looked up from germline, CDR1 is SNHLY and CDR2 is FYNNEI. Trimming pared 3 bases from V and 4 bases from J, leaving 12 bases between. This CDR3 is CASSEDRVFTGELFF. The DNA for the CDR3 is TGTGCCAGCAGTGAGGACAGAGTATTCACCGGGGAGCTGTTTTTT.

This clonotype was counted ten times or more. The chain combines TRBV4-2 with TRBJ2-2, with TRBD2 matching over 7 bases. Germline lookup yields CDR1 LGHNA and CDR2 YNFKEQ. Trimming at V came to 0 bases and at J to 0 bases, leaving 7 bases not matched to a gene. The CDR3 has 18 residues. The CDR3 coding sequence is TGTGCCAGCAGCCAAGATCTTAGCGGGCCCGCGAACACCGGGGAGCTGTTTTTT. Its translation is CASSQDLSGPANTGELFF.

Ten or more counts support this clonotype. V usage is TRBV14 and J usage is TRBJ1-6, with D possibly matching TRBD1 (5 bases). The germline CDR1 and CDR2 sequences are SGHDN and FVKESK. The V and J ends lost 4 bases and 9 bases respectively, with 19 bases between them. The CDR3 runs 16 residues. The CDR3 bases are TGTGCCAGCAGCCTGAGAGCGGGGGGGACTCGTTCACCCCTCCACTTT. Amino acids: CASSLRAGGTRSPLHF.

This sequence joins TRBV11-2 and TRBJ1-2; 7 nucleotides match TRBD1. From germline, CDR1 is SGHAT and CDR2 FQNNGV. The V and J ends lost 0 bases and 8 bases, in that order; junction bases with no gene match: 6. The CDR3 is 14 amino acids. CDR3 coding DNA: TGTGCCAGCAGCTTAGAGACGACAGGGAGAGGCTACACCTTC. The encoded protein is CASSLETTGRGYTF.

This chain joins TRBV28 and TRBJ1-2; unclear D gene. Germline V CDR1 and CDR2: MDHEN, SYDVKM. Trimming stripped 8 bases from V and 3 bases from J, with 13 bases between. There are 13 residues in the CDR3. CDR3 region: CASRQAIDYGYTF. The DNA for the CDR3 is TGTGCCAGCCGTCAGGCGATAGACTATGGCTACACCTTC.

The sample holds many counts of this clonotype. V and J are TRBV6-1 and TRBJ2-2; D uncertain. Trimming cost V 4 bases and J 9 bases, with 15 bases left between them. The CDR3 is made up of 14 amino acids. CDR1 is MNHNS and CDR2 is SASEGT in the germline V gene. CDR3 nucleotides: TGTGCCAGCAGTGCAAAAGAGGTTTCCCGGGAGCTGTTTTTT. It yields the protein CASSAKEVSRELFF.

As for this clonotype: A much larger clone lies one base from this, so it may be a read error. The rearrangement joins TRBV20-1 to TRBJ2-3; D is uncertain. Germline V gives CDR1 DFQATT, CDR2 SNEGSKA (reference sequence). CDR3 size: 12 residues. In DNA form, the CDR3 reads TGCAGTGCTAGAGTTGGGTCAGATTCGCAGTATTTT. Encoded protein: CSARVGSDSQYF.

As to this clonotype: Lacking the conserved final phenylalanine or tryptophan, this CDR3 likely reflects a read error. V and J are TRBV2 and TRBJ2-1, with 12 nucleotides matching TRBD2. The V and J ends lost 6 bases and 7 bases, in that order; junction bases with no gene match: 7. CDR1 and CDR2 from the germline V gene are SNHLY and FYNNEI. The CDR3 extends over 15 amino acids. CDR3 residues: CASSDPTSGSNEQFL. In nucleotides, the CDR3 is TGTGCCAGCAGCGATCCGACTAGCGGGAGTAATGAGCAGTTCCTC.

This clonotype was seen repeatedly, ten times or more. The chain combines TRBV9 with TRBJ1-2; 8 bases match TRBD1. There are 15 residues in the CDR3. Trimming at V came to 6 bases and at J to 4 bases, leaving 11 bases not matched to a gene. Germline loops: CDR1 SGDLS, CDR2 YYNGEE. CDR3 nucleotides: TGTGCCAGCACCCTGTCGGGACAGGCGATCTATGGCTACACCTTC. This encodes CASTLSGQAIYGYTF. Complete variable domain (other parts from reference TRBV9 and TRBJ1-2): DSGVTQTPKHLITATGQRVTLRCSPRSGDLSVYWYQQSLDQGLQFLIQYYNGEERAKGNILERFSAQQFPDLHSELNLSSLELGDSALYFCASTLSGQAIYGYTFGSGTRLTVV.

This clonotype has a count of ten or more. This chain uses TRBV7-9 with TRBJ1-2; the D gene is possibly TRBD1 (6 bases). V was clipped by 0 bases and J by 7 bases, with 9 bases between them. Looked up from germline, CDR1 is SEHNR and CDR2 is FQNEAQ (reference sequence). This CDR3 spans 13 amino acids. The CDR3 coding sequence is TGTGCCAGCAGCTTAGCTGGGGGCTCTGGCTACACCTTC. Its protein product is CASSLAGGSGYTF.

This clonotype was counted at least ten times. The chain carries TRBV4-2 and TRBJ2-1; TRBD2 matches 8 bases. The CDR3 is 17 residues long. V lost 0 bases and J lost 5; bases outside the gene matches: 9. Per germline, CDR1 LGHNA and CDR2 YNFKEQ. The CDR3 loop reads CASSQDLSGGTDNEQFF. Here the CDR3 DNA reads TGTGCCAGCAGCCAAGATCTGAGCGGGGGAACGGACAATGAGCAGTTCTTC.

This clonotype was counted ten times or more. The CDR3 is CASSFTAYNEQFF. The CDR3 DNA reads as TGTGCCAGCAGCTTCACCGCCTACAATGAGCAGTTCTTC. The rearrangement joins TRBV7-3 to TRBJ2-1; D is unresolved. V lost 3 bases to trimming and J lost 2 bases, with 5 bases between them. Germline-derived CDR1 and CDR2 are SGHTA and FQGTGA. This CDR3 has 13 residues.

As concerns this clonotype: A much more abundant neighbour one base away suggests this may be a read error. J is TRBJ2-5 and V is TRBV15, with 7 positions matching TRBD1. The CDR3 length is 16 residues. Germline V lookup: CDR1 LNHNV, CDR2 YYDKDF (reference sequence). In DNA form, the CDR3 reads TGTGCCGCCAGCAGTTTAAAAGGGGGCGCCGGAGAGACCCAGTACTTC. It translates to CAASSLKGGAGETQYF.

About this clonotype: A read error may be the cause here, since a much bigger clone is one base away. This chain uses TRBV25-1 with TRBJ2-3; D unresolved. V dropped 6 bases and J dropped 8 bases, with 15 bases sitting between them. The length of the CDR3 is 13 residues. Germline CDR1 reads MGHDK; CDR2 reads SYGVNS. This CDR3 is CASRPTGGATQYF. The CDR3 DNA reads TGTGCCAGCAGGCCCACGGGTGGAGCTACGCAGTATTTT.

This clonotype was seen ten or more times. This chain links TRBV29-1 with TRBJ2-3, with D perhaps assigned TRBD1 or TRBD2 (5 bases each). The V gene lost 4 bases and the J gene lost 4 bases, with 9 bases spanning the gap. Germline V gene data show CDR1 as SQVTM and CDR2 as ANQGSEA. There are 12 residues in the CDR3. CDR3 loop: CSVVRDPDTQYF. The CDR3 nucleotides are TGCAGCGTTGTAAGGGACCCAGATACGCAGTATTTT.

On this clonotype: A much bigger clone sits one base away, suggesting this may be a read error. The gene calls are TRBV27 and TRBJ1-2; TRBD1 might be the D (6 bases). The CDR3 runs 13 residues. Looked up from germline, CDR1 is MNHEY and CDR2 is SMNVEV (reference sequence). For the CDR3, the DNA is TGTGCCAGCAGTTTAAAGGGGGACTATGACTACACCTTC. Translated: CASSLKGDYDYTF.

This clonotype was found many times. The rearrangement uses TRBV4-2 and TRBJ2-3; D may correspond to TRBD1 or TRBD2 (5 bases each). This CDR3 has 17 residues. Germline loops: CDR1 LGHNA, CDR2 YNFKEQ. V shed 0 bases and J shed 0 bases, with 13 bases lying between them. The CDR3 nucleotides are TGTGCCAGCAGCCAAGATTTCGGGACCTCGAGCACAGATACGCAGTATTTT. It specifies CASSQDFGTSSTDTQYF.

This clonotype was recorded at least ten times. Written as DNA, the CDR3 is TGTGCCAGCAGTTTAGCAGGGGGCGGTGGAAACACCATATATTTT. Translated: CASSLAGGGGNTIYF. The rearrangement joins TRBV12-3 or TRBV12-4 to TRBJ1-3; 7 positions agree with TRBD1. This CDR3 spans 15 amino acids. The junction had 2 bases not matched to a gene; V was cut back by 0 bases and J by 3 bases.

This clonotype was seen many times. This chain uses TRBV5-6 with TRBJ2-3; 7 bases map to TRBD1. From germline, CDR1 is SGHDT and CDR2 YYEEEE. The CDR3 length is 17 residues. V lost 1 base to trimming and J lost 1 base; unmatched junction nucleotides: 9. Written as DNA, the CDR3 is TGTGCCAGCAGCTTGTTGGGTCAGGGGGTGGGCACAGATACGCAGTATTTT. Translating gives CASSLLGQGVGTDTQYF.